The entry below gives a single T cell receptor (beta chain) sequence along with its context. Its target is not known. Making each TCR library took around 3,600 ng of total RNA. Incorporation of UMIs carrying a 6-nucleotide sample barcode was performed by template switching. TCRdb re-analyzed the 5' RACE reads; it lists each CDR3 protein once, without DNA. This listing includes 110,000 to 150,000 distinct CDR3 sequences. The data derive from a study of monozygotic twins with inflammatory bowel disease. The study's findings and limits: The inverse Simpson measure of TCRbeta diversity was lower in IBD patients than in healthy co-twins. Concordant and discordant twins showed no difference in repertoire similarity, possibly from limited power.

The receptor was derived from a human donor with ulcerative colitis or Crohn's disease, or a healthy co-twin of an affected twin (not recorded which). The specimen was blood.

CDR3 sequence reads: CATSDSHNKAQYF. J is TRBJ2-3 and V is TRBV24-1. The germline V gene has CDR1 KGHDR and CDR2 SFDVKD. The CDR3 runs to 13 residues.